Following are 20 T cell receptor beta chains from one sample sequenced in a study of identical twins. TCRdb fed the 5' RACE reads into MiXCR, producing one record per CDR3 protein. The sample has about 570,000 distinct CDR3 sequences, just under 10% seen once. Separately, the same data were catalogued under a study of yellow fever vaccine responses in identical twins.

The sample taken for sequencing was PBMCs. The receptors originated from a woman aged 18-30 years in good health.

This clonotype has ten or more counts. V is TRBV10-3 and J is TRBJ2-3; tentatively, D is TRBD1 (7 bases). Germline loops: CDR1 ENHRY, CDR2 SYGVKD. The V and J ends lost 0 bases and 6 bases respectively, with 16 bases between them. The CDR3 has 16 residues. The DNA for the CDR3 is TGTGCCATCAGTGAGTCGACGTTGGAGGGGGCTGATACGCAGTATTTT. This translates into CAISESTLEGADTQYF.

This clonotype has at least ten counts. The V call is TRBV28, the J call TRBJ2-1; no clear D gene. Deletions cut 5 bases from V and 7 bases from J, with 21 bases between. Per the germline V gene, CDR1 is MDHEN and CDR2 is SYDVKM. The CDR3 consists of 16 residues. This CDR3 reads CASSPSGGPRWNEQFF. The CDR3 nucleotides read TGTGCCAGCAGTCCGAGTGGTGGCCCCCGGTGGAATGAGCAGTTCTTC. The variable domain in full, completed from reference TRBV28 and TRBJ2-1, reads DVKVTQSSRYLVKRTGEKVFLECVQDMDHENMFWYRQDPGLGLRLIYFSYDVKMKEKGDIPEGYSVSREKKERFSLILESASTNQTSMYLCASSPSGGPRWNEQFFGPGTRLTVL.

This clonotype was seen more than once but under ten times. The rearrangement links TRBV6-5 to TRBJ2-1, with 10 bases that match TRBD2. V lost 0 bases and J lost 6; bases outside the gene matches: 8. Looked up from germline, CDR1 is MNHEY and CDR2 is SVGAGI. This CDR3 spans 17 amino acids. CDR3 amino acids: CASSYSLAGASGNEQFF. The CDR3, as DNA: TGTGCCAGCAGTTACTCTCTAGCGGGAGCTTCGGGCAATGAGCAGTTCTTC.

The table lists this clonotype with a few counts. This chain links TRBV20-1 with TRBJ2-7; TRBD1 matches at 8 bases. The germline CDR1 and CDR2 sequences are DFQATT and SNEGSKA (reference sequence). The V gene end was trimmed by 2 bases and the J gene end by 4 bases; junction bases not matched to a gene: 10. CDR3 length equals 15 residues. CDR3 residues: CSARTPRGQKYEQYF. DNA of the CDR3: TGCAGTGCTAGAACGCCCAGGGGGCAAAAGTACGAGCAGTACTTC.

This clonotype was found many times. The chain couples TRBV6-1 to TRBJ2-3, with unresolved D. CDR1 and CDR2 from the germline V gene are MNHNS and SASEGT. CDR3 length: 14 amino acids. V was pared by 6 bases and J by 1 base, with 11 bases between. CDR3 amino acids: CASSPPTGTDTQYF. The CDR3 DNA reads TGTGCCAGCAGCCCCCCGACTGGCACAGATACGCAGTATTTT.

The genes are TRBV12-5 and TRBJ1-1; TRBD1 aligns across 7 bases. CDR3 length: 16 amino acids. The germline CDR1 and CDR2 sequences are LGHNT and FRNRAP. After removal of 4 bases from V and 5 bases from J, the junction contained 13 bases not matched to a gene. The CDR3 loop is CASGSPTGNSKTEAFF. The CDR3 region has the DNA TGTGCTAGTGGTTCCCCGACAGGGAACTCAAAAACTGAAGCTTTCTTT.

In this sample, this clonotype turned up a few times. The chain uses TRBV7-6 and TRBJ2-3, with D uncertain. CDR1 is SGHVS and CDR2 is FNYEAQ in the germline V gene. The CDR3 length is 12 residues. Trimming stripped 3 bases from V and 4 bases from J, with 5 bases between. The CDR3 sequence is CASSFWSDTQYF. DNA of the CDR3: TGTGCCAGCAGCTTTTGGTCAGATACGCAGTATTTT.

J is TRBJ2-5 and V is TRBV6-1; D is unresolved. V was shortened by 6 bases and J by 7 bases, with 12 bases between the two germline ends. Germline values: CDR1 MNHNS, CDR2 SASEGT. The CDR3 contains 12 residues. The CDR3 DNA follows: TGTGCCAGCAGAGACGCGCTCGGGACCCAGTACTTC. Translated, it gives CASRDALGTQYF.

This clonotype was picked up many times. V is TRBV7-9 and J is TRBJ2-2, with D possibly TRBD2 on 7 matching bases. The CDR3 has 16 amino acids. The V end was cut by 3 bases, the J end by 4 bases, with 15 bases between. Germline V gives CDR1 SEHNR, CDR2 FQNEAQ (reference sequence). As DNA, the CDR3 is TGTGCCAGCAGCTTTACTCGGGGGGCGAGCACCGGGGAGCTGTTTTTT. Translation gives CASSFTRGASTGELFF.

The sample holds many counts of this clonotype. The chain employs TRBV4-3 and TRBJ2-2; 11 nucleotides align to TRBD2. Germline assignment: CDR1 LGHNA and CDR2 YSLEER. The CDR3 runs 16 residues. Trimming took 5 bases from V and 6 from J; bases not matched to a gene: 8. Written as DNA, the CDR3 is TGCGCCAGCAGCGTAATAGCGGGAGGGCCCTCCGGGGAGCTGTTTTTT. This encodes CASSVIAGGPSGELFF.

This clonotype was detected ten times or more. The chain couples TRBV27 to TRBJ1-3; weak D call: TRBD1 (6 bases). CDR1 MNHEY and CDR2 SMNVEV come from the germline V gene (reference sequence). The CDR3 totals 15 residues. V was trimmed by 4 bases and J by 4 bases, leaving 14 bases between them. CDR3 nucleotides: TGTGCCAGCAGTTCATACAGGGAATCCGGAAACACCATATATTTT. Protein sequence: CASSSYRESGNTIYF.

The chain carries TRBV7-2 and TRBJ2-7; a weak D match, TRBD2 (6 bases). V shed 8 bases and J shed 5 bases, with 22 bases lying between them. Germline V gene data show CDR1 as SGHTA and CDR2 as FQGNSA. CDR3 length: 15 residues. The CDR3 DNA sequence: TGTGCCAGCGGCGCTTGGGACGTCGGAGGGGACGAGCAGTACTTC. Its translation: CASGAWDVGGDEQYF.

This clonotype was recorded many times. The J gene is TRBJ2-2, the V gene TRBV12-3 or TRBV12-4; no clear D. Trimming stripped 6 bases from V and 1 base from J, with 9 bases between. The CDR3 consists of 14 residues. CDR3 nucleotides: TGTGCCAGCAGCGGACGGCTGAACACCGGGGAGCTGTTTTTT. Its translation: CASSGRLNTGELFF.

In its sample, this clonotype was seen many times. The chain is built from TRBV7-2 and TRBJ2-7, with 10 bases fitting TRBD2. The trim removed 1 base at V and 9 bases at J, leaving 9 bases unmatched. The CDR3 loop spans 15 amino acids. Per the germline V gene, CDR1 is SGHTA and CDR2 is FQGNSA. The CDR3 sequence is CASSLGTSGQRGQYF. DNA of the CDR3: TGTGCCAGCAGCTTAGGGACTAGCGGACAACGGGGGCAGTACTTC. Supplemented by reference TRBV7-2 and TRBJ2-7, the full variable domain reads GAGVSQSPSNKVTEKGKDVELRCDPISGHTALYWYRQSLGQGLEFLIYFQGNSAPDKSGLPSDRFSAERTGGSVSTLTIQRTQQEDSAVYLCASSLGTSGQRGQYFGPGTRLTVT.

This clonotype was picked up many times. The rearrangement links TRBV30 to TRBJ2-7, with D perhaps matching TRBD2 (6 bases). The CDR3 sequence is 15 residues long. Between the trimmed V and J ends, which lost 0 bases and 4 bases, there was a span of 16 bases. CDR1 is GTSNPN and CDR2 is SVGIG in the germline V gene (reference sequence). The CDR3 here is CAWSVPGGTLYEQYF. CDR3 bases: TGTGCCTGGAGTGTACCCGGCGGGACCTTATACGAGCAGTACTTC. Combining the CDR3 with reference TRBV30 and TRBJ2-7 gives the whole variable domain SQTIHQWPATLVQPVGSPLSLECTVEGTSNPNLYWYRQAAGRGLQLLFYSVGIGQISSEVPQNLSASRPQDRQFILSSKKLLLSDSGFYLCAWSVPGGTLYEQYFGPGTRLTVT.

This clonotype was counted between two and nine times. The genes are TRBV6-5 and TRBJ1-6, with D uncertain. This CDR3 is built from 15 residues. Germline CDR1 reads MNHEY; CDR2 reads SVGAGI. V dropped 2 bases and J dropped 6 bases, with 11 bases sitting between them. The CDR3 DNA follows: TGTGCCAGCAGTTACCGAAGTACGGGTAATTCACCCCTCCACTTT. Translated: CASSYRSTGNSPLHF.

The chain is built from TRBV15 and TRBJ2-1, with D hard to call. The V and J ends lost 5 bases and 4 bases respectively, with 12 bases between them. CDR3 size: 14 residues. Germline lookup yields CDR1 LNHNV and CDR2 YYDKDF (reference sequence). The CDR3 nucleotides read TGTGCCACCAGCGGGTGGTCGGGTTACAATGAGCAGTTCTTC. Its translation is CATSGWSGYNEQFF.

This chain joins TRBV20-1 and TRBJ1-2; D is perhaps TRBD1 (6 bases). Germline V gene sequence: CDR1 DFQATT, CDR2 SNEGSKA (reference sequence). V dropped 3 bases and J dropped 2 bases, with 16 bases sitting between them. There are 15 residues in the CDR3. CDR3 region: CSASRTEGVNYGYTF. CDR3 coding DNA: TGCAGTGCTAGTCGGACAGAGGGGGTCAACTATGGCTACACCTTC.

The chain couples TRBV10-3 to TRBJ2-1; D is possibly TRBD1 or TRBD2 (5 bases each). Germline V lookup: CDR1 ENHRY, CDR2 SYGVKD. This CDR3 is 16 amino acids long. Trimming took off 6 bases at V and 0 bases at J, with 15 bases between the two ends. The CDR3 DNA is TGTGCCATCAGAACCGGGACCGACAGCTCCTACAATGAGCAGTTCTTC. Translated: CAIRTGTDSSYNEQFF.

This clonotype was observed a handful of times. CDR3 region: CASSQVLAGTLFTDTQYF. CDR3 DNA sequence: TGTGCCAGCAGCCAAGTCCTAGCGGGGACCTTGTTCACAGATACGCAGTATTTT. V usage is TRBV3-1 and J usage is TRBJ2-3, with TRBD2 identical over 9 bases. The CDR3 has 18 residues. Germline V gene lookup returns CDR1 LGHDT and CDR2 YNNKEL (reference sequence). The V segment lost 1 base and the J segment 2 bases; nucleotides outside the gene matches: 10.